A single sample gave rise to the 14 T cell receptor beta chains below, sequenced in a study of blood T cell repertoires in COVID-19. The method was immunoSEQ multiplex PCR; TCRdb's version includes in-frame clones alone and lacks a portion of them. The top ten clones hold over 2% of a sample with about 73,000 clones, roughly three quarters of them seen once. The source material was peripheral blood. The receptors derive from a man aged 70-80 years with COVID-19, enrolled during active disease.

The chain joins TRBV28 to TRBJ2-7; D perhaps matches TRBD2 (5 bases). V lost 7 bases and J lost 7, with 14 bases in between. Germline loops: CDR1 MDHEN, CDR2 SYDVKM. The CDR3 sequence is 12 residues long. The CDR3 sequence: CASNLHPGEQYF. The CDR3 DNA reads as TGTGCCAGCAACCTACACCCGGGAGAGCAGTACTTC.

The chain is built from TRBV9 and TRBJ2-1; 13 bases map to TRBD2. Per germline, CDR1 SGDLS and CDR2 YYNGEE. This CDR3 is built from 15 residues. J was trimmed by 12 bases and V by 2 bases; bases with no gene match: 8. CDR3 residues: CASSVRTSGSGRQFF. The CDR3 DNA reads TGTGCCAGCAGCGTCAGGACTAGCGGGAGTGGCAGGCAGTTCTTC.

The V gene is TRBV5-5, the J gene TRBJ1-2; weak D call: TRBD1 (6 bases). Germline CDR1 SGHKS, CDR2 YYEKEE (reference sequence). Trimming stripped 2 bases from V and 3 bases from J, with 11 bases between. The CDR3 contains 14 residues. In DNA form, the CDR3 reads TGTGCCAGCAGCTTTAGGGACACTCACTATGGCTACACCTTC. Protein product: CASSFRDTHYGYTF.

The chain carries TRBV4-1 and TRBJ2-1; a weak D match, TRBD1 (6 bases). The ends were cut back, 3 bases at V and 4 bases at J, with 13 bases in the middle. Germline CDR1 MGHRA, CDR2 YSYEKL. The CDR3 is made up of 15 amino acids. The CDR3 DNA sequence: TGCGCCAGCAGCCACGGGGACACTCTATACAATGAGCAGTTCTTC. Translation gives CASSHGDTLYNEQFF.

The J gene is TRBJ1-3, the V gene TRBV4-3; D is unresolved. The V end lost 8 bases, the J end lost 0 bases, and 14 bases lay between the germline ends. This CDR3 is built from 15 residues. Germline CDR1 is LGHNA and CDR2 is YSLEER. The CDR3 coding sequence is TGCGCCAGCCGGGGAGGTACGAGCTCTGGAAACACCATATATTTT. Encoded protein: CASRGGTSSGNTIYF.

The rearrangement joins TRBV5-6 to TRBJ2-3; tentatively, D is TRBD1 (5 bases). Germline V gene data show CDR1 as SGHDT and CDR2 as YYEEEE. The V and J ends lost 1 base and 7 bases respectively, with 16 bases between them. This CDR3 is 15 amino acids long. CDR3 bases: TGTGCCAGCAGCTTGACCGCCCAGGGTCGGAATACGCAGTATTTT. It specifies CASSLTAQGRNTQYF.

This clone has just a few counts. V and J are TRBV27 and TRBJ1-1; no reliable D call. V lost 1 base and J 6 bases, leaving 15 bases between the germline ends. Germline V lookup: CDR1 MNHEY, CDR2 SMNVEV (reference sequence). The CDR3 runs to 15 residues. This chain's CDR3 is CASSLFPGGSPEAFF. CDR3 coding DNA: TGTGCCAGCAGTTTATTTCCGGGTGGGTCCCCTGAAGCTTTCTTT.

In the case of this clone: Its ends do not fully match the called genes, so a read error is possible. CDR3 sequence (DNA): TGCGCCAGCAGACAAGACTGGGCGGGGCTGGTAGGTAATGAAAAACTGTTTTTT. Amino acids: CASRQDWAGLVGNEKLFF. This chain joins TRBV4-3 and TRBJ1-4; the D gene is possibly TRBD1 (5 bases). The CDR3 has 18 amino acids. The germline V gene has CDR1 LGHNA and CDR2 YSLEER.

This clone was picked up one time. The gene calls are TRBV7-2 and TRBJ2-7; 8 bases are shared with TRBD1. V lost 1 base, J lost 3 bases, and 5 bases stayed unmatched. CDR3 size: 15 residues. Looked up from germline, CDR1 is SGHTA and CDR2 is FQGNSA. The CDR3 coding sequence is TGTGCCAGCAGCTTAGACGGGACAGGCTTCTACGAGCAGTACTTC. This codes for CASSLDGTGFYEQYF. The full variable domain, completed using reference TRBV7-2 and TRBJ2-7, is GAGVSQSPSNKVTEKGKDVELRCDPISGHTALYWYRQSLGQGLEFLIYFQGNSAPDKSGLPSDRFSAERTGGSVSTLTIQRTQQEDSAVYLCASSLDGTGFYEQYFGPGTRLTVT.

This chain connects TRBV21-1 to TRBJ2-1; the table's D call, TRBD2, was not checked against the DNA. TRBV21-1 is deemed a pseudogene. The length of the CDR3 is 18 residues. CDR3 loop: CASITPGLGISGYNEQFF. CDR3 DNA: TGTGCCAGCATCACCCCGGGACTAGGGATTTCTGGCTACAATGAGCAGTTCTTC.

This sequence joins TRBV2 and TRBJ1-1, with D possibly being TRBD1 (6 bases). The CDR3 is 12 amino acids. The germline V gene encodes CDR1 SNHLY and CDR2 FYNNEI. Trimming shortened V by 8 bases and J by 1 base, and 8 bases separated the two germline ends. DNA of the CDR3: TGTGCCAGCGGCAGGGGGAACACTGAAGCTTTCTTT. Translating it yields CASGRGNTEAFF.

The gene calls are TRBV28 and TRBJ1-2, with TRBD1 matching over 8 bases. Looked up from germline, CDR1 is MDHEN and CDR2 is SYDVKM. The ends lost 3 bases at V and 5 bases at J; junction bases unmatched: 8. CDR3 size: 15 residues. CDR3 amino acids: CASSFQGAYGYGYTF. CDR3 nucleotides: TGTGCCAGCAGTTTTCAGGGGGCTTATGGGTATGGCTACACCTTC.

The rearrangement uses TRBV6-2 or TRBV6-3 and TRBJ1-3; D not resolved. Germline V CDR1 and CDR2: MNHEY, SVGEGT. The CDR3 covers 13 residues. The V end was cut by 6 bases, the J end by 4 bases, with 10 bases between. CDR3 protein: CASSLVLGNTIYF. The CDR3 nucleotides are TGTGCCAGCAGCCTCGTCTTGGGAAACACCATATATTTT.

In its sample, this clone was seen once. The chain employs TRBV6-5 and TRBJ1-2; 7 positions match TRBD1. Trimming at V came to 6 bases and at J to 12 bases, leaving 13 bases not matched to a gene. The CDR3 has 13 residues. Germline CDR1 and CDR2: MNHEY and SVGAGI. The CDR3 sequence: CASSSLQGRRNTF. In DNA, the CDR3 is TGTGCCAGCAGCTCCCTACAGGGGCGAAGGAACACCTTC.